Below, 28 T cell receptor beta chains from the same sample are listed, as sequenced in a study of memory B cells and T cells in multiple sclerosis. No antigens are known for them. Separate sequencing covered autoproliferating (CFSE-dim) and non-proliferating (CFSE-high) T cells from stimulus-free culture. 5x10^7 CFSE-labeled PBMCs were cultured less than 8 days unstimulated, then replicate wells were pooled. The protocol was immunoSEQ multiplex PCR, while the TCRdb copy is restricted to in-frame clones and leaves out a portion. The table shows about 32,000 clones, with 86% occurring only once. The sequenced sample consisted of PBMCs from blood kept in culture. These receptor sequences come from a human donor with multiple sclerosis.

The chain is built from TRBV10-3 and TRBJ1-2; TRBD1 aligns across 7 bases. Germline assignment: CDR1 ENHRY and CDR2 SYGVKD. The V and J ends lost 0 bases and 4 bases, in that order; junction bases with no gene match: 11. The CDR3 loop spans 17 amino acids. This chain's CDR3 is CAISESTGKQGPYGYTF. As DNA, the CDR3 is TGTGCCATCAGTGAGTCCACGGGGAAACAGGGGCCCTATGGCTACACCTTC.

J is TRBJ2-6 and V is TRBV5-1, with 8 bases fitting TRBD1. The length of the CDR3 is 18 residues. The V and J ends lost 6 bases and 0 bases, in that order; junction bases with no gene match: 11. The V gene's germline CDR1 is SGHRS and CDR2 YFSETQ. CDR3: CASTLGQGSPSGANVLTF. In nucleotides, the CDR3 is TGCGCCAGCACCCTAGGACAGGGATCCCCCTCTGGGGCCAACGTCCTGACTTTC. The complete variable domain, with remaining parts taken from reference TRBV5-1 and TRBJ2-6, reads KAGVTQTPRYLIKTRGQQVTLSCSPISGHRSVSWYQQTPGQGLQFLFEYFSETQRNKGNFPGRFSGRQFSNSRSEMNVSTLELGDSALYLCASTLGQGSPSGANVLTFGAGSRLTVL.

The rearrangement joins TRBV2 to TRBJ1-2, with D uncertain. Trimming stripped 3 bases from V and 4 bases from J, with 9 bases between. The CDR3 is 13 amino acids. CDR1 is SNHLY, CDR2 FYNNEI, per germline. The CDR3 DNA follows: TGTGCCAGCAGTGATCGCCGAGCCTATGGCTACACCTTC. Its translation is CASSDRRAYGYTF.

The chain has TRBV7-9 and TRBJ1-4; the D is unclear. The ends were cut back, 5 bases at V and 8 bases at J, with 12 bases in the middle. Germline V gene data show CDR1 as SEHNR and CDR2 as FQNEAQ (reference sequence). The CDR3 consists of 13 residues. CDR3 amino acids: CASSPPPQEKLFF. The CDR3 coding sequence is TGTGCCAGCAGCCCCCCCCCTCAGGAAAAACTGTTTTTT.

V is TRBV28 and J is TRBJ2-3, with 8 bases that match TRBD2. The CDR3 is 17 residues long. From germline, CDR1 is MDHEN and CDR2 SYDVKM. Trimming cost V 2 bases and J 2 bases; bases outside gene matches: 9. CDR3 in DNA: TGTGCCAGCAGTTTAGTAAGCGGGAGCTTGGACACAGATACGCAGTATTTT. This encodes CASSLVSGSLDTDTQYF.

The chain couples TRBV6-4 to TRBJ1-3, with D unresolved. CDR1 and CDR2 (germline): MRHNA, SNTAGT. The CDR3 loop spans 13 amino acids. Trimming shortened V by 8 bases and J by 2 bases, and 10 bases separated the two germline ends. DNA of the CDR3: TGTGCCAGCTTTGAGGAGGCTGGAAACACCATATATTTT. Translated, it gives CASFEEAGNTIYF.

This sequence joins TRBV6-1 and TRBJ2-1, with 10 positions matching TRBD2. Unmatched junction bases numbered 10, after V lost 2 bases and J lost 9 bases. Germline V lookup: CDR1 MNHNS, CDR2 SASEGT. The CDR3 totals 16 residues. CDR3 sequence (DNA): TGTGCCAGCAGTGAACGGATCAGCGGGGGGGCCGCTGAGCAGTTCTTC. The encoded protein is CASSERISGGAAEQFF.

The chain joins TRBV27 to TRBJ2-1; D is possibly TRBD1 or TRBD2 (5 bases each). Trimming took 7 bases from V and 10 from J, leaving 26 bases between them. The CDR3 is made up of 16 amino acids. In germline, CDR1 is MNHEY, CDR2 SMNVEV (reference sequence). This CDR3 is CASKRDPYSQINEQFF. The DNA of the CDR3 is TGTGCCAGCAAAAGGGACCCTTACTCCCAAATCAACGAGCAGTTCTTC.

A single count supports this clone. J is TRBJ1-3 and V is TRBV7-8; 7 bases agree with TRBD1. Losses at the gene ends were 4 bases for V and 1 base for J; bases not matched to a gene: 7. Per the germline V gene, CDR1 is SGHVS and CDR2 is FQNEAQ. The CDR3 totals 16 residues. The CDR3 protein is CASSSRDRISGNTIYF. The CDR3 DNA reads TGTGCCAGCAGCTCCCGGGACAGAATATCTGGAAACACCATATATTTT.

The chain carries TRBV6-1 and TRBJ1-2; TRBD1 aligns across 8 bases. Germline V gene lookup returns CDR1 MNHNS and CDR2 SASEGT. J gave up 8 bases and V 7 bases, and 15 bases lay outside the gene matches. The CDR3 covers 15 residues. CDR3 coding DNA: TGTGCCAGCAAACCCCCTGGACAGGGTGGTGAAGGCTACACCTTC. Protein: CASKPPGQGGEGYTF.

The V and J genes are TRBV6-4 and TRBJ2-3; perhaps TRBD2 as D (7 bases). The V gene's germline CDR1 is MRHNA and CDR2 SNTAGT. The CDR3 covers 14 residues. Trimming pared 2 bases from V and 4 bases from J, leaving 10 bases between. This chain's CDR3 is CASSDGGAADTQYF. The CDR3 DNA sequence: TGTGCCAGCAGTGACGGGGGGGCGGCAGATACGCAGTATTTT.

J is TRBJ1-1 and V is TRBV7-9; no firm D call. V gave up 5 bases and J gave up 3 bases, with 10 bases separating them. Germline V gene lookup returns CDR1 SEHNR and CDR2 FQNEAQ (reference sequence). The CDR3 runs 13 residues. The CDR3 loop is CASSPAVHTEAFF. CDR3 DNA sequence: TGTGCCAGCAGCCCGGCCGTGCACACTGAAGCTTTCTTT.

The chain joins TRBV2 to TRBJ2-1; D perhaps matches TRBD2 (5 bases). V lost 5 bases, J lost 6 bases, and 20 bases lay in between. There are 16 residues in the CDR3. Looked up from germline, CDR1 is SNHLY and CDR2 is FYNNEI. CDR3 amino acids: CASSQEASGLGNEQFF. The CDR3 bases are TGTGCCAGCAGTCAGGAGGCTTCGGGGTTAGGCAATGAGCAGTTCTTC.

The rearrangement links TRBV2 to TRBJ2-1; D ambiguous. The germline V gene has CDR1 SNHLY and CDR2 FYNNEI. V shed 7 bases and J shed 0 bases, with 13 bases lying between them. The CDR3 has 15 residues. The CDR3 DNA sequence: TGTGCCAGCAATACCCCCCAGAGCTCCTACAATGAGCAGTTCTTC. Protein sequence: CASNTPQSSYNEQFF.

This clone was seen only a few times. The chain joins TRBV19 to TRBJ2-7; the match to TRBD1 covers 7 bases. Germline trimming cut 10 bases from V and 6 bases from J; bases unmatched to any gene: 9. CDR1 and CDR2 (germline): LNHDA, SQIVND (reference sequence). The CDR3 has 12 amino acids. Written as DNA, the CDR3 is TGTGCCACGCAACAGGGGTCGTTCGAGCAGTACTTC. Translating gives CATQQGSFEQYF.

The V and J genes are TRBV14 and TRBJ2-3; D is uncertain. From germline, CDR1 is SGHDN and CDR2 FVKESK. V lost 1 base and J lost 0, with 8 bases in between. The CDR3 has 15 residues. In DNA, the CDR3 is TGTGCCAGCAGCCAAGGGGCTACTAGCACAGATACGCAGTATTTT. Translating gives CASSQGATSTDTQYF.

This clone occurred once. The V call is TRBV9, the J call TRBJ2-5, with D possibly TRBD1 on 5 matching bases. The end of the DNA aligns better with TRBJ2-7, so the J call may be wrong. CDR1 is SGDLS, CDR2 YYNGEE, per germline. The CDR3 has 12 amino acids. The DNA of the CDR3 is TGTGCCAGCGGGGCCGCCTCCTACGAGCAGTACTTC. It translates to CASGAASYEQYF.

Only one count was recorded for this clone. The chain employs TRBV6-1 and TRBJ2-7, with TRBD2 as a possible D gene (5 bases). Per germline, CDR1 MNHNS and CDR2 SASEGT. The CDR3 extends over 14 amino acids. Trimming left V 6 bases short and J 0 bases short, with 12 bases between. CDR3 region: CASRIGDGSYEQYF. For the CDR3, the DNA is TGTGCCAGCAGGATCGGGGATGGCTCCTACGAGCAGTACTTC.

This clone was counted between two and nine times. This sequence joins TRBV5-1 and TRBJ2-7; D could derive from TRBD1 or TRBD2 (5 bases each). Germline V CDR1 and CDR2: SGHRS, YFSETQ. The CDR3 runs to 13 residues. V gave up 7 bases and J gave up 3 bases, with 14 bases separating them. The CDR3 loop reads CASAGTGNYEQYF. The DNA for the CDR3 is TGCGCCAGCGCCGGGACGGGAAACTACGAGCAGTACTTC.

CDR3 sequence: CASRWLEGSGELFF. DNA of the CDR3: TGTGCCAGTAGGTGGTTAGAGGGCTCCGGGGAGCTGTTTTTT. The V and J genes are TRBV19 and TRBJ2-2, with D possibly matching TRBD2 (5 bases). Per germline, CDR1 LNHDA and CDR2 SQIVND (reference sequence). The CDR3 covers 14 residues. V gave up 6 bases and J gave up 6 bases, with 14 bases separating them.

The genes are TRBV2 and TRBJ2-1; the match to TRBD1 covers 9 bases. Per the germline V gene, CDR1 is SNHLY and CDR2 is FYNNEI. V was clipped by 1 base and J by 3 bases; unmatched bases: 1. This CDR3 has 15 amino acids. CDR3 sequence: CASSEETGGYNEQFF. DNA for the CDR3: TGTGCCAGCAGTGAAGAGACAGGGGGCTACAATGAGCAGTTCTTC.

This clone turned up a few times. V and J are TRBV19 and TRBJ1-1; D is uncertain. The CDR3 sequence is 12 residues long. CDR1 is LNHDA and CDR2 is SQIVND in the germline V gene (reference sequence). V was cut by 7 bases and J by 5 bases, with 11 bases left in between. The CDR3: CASIEGGTEAFF. The CDR3, as DNA: TGTGCCAGTATTGAGGGTGGGACTGAAGCTTTCTTT.

The CDR3 region has the DNA TGTGCCAGCAGAAACAGGGGTAATCAGCCCCAGCATTTT. Protein sequence: CASRNRGNQPQHF. The rearrangement uses TRBV6-6 and TRBJ1-5, with 7 bases fitting TRBD1. In germline, CDR1 is MNHNY, CDR2 SVGAGI (reference sequence). This CDR3 has 13 amino acids. With 6 bases clipped from V and 4 bases from J, the junction kept 3 bases outside the gene matches.

The rearrangement joins TRBV9 to TRBJ2-2; D is uncertain. V was cut by 0 bases and J by 4 bases, with 4 bases left in between. The CDR3 extends over 13 amino acids. Germline V CDR1 and CDR2: SGDLS, YYNGEE. The CDR3 DNA reads TGTGCCAGCAGCGTAGGGGGCACCGGGGAGCTGTTTTTT. This encodes CASSVGGTGELFF. The variable domain in full, with the rest retrieved from reference TRBV9 and TRBJ2-2, is DSGVTQTPKHLITATGQRVTLRCSPRSGDLSVYWYQQSLDQGLQFLIQYYNGEERAKGNILERFSAQQFPDLHSELNLSSLELGDSALYFCASSVGGTGELFFGEGSRLTVL.

The chain employs TRBV2 and TRBJ2-5; 8 bases agree with TRBD1. V lost 5 bases and J lost 4; bases outside the gene matches: 9. In germline, CDR1 is SNHLY, CDR2 FYNNEI. The CDR3 has 15 residues. The CDR3 sequence: CASSQDRGRGETQYF. The DNA for the CDR3 is TGTGCCAGCAGTCAAGACAGGGGCAGAGGAGAGACCCAGTACTTC.

In this sample, this clone turned up a few times. The V gene is TRBV7-9, the J gene TRBJ2-7; D unclear. V was cut by 4 bases and J by 6 bases, with 16 bases left in between. This CDR3 has 14 amino acids. From germline, CDR1 is SEHNR and CDR2 FQNEAQ (reference sequence). The CDR3 DNA follows: TGTGCCAGCAGCTCCAACGGACCCCACGGCGAGCAGTACTTC. It codes for CASSSNGPHGEQYF.

The V call is TRBV6-1, the J call TRBJ1-2; D ambiguous. The CDR3 is made up of 13 amino acids. Germline CDR1 reads MNHNS; CDR2 reads SASEGT. Between the trimmed V and J ends, which lost 6 bases and 2 bases, there was a span of 10 bases. The CDR3 loop is CASSGNWNYGYTF. In DNA, the CDR3 is TGTGCCAGCAGCGGGAACTGGAACTATGGCTACACCTTC.

The table lists this clone with a count of one. The chain couples TRBV23-1 to TRBJ2-1; 8 bases are shared with TRBD2. TRBV23-1 is placed among ORFs of uncertain function. The CDR3 totals 16 residues. Unmatched junction bases numbered 9, after V lost 2 bases and J lost 6 bases. The chain's CDR3 is CASSQPGLEWCNEQFF. In nucleotides, the CDR3 is TGCGCCAGCAGTCAACCGGGACTAGAATGGTGCAATGAGCAGTTCTTC.